The 8 T cell receptor beta chains below all came from one sample that was sequenced in a study of blood T cell repertoires in COVID-19. The method was immunoSEQ multiplex PCR; TCRdb's version includes in-frame clones alone and lacks a portion of them. Of roughly 78,000 clones in the sample, 86% were seen once. The material sequenced was peripheral blood. These receptors originate from a woman in her fifties or sixties with acute or convalescent COVID-19.

This chain connects TRBV28 to TRBJ2-7; 7 nucleotides align to TRBD1. Germline assignment: CDR1 MDHEN and CDR2 SYDVKM. The CDR3 consists of 14 residues. V lost 4 bases to trimming and J lost 4 bases; unmatched junction nucleotides: 7. The CDR3 region is CASSSTGTEYEQYF. For the CDR3, the DNA is TGTGCCAGCAGTTCAACCGGGACAGAGTACGAGCAGTACTTC.

On this clone itself: Other DNA sequences within the sample encode an identical CDR3. The rearrangement uses TRBV10-2 and TRBJ2-1; TRBD1 matches 8 bases. V shed 6 bases, J shed 3 bases, and the junction held 4 bases outside the gene matches. The germline CDR1 and CDR2 sequences are WSHSY and SAAADI. The CDR3 runs 14 residues. The CDR3 bases are TGCGCCAGCAGGTTAACAGGGGGCTACAATGAGCAGTTCTTC. Residues: CASRLTGGYNEQFF.

This clone occurred once. The J gene is TRBJ1-1, the V gene TRBV6-1; D gene uncertain. V was cut by 8 bases and J by 1 base, with 11 bases left in between. Germline V gives CDR1 MNHNS, CDR2 SASEGT. The CDR3 sequence is 13 residues long. CDR3 sequence (DNA): TGTGCCAGCTCCTTAGTCGGGAACACTGAAGCTTTCTTT. Amino acids: CASSLVGNTEAFF.

The chain joins TRBV7-9 to TRBJ1-4; perhaps TRBD1 as D (6 bases). The germline CDR1 and CDR2 sequences are SEHNR and FQNEAQ (reference sequence). Trimming took off 1 base at V and 8 bases at J, with 8 bases between the two ends. This CDR3 contains 13 residues. The CDR3 protein is CASSLDRAEKLFF. The CDR3 DNA is TGTGCCAGCAGCTTAGACAGGGCCGAAAAACTGTTTTTT.

The chain links TRBV19 to TRBJ1-1, with D uncertain. CDR3 length: 15 residues. The V and J ends lost 2 bases and 4 bases respectively, with 14 bases between them. Germline V CDR1 and CDR2: LNHDA, SQIVND (reference sequence). The CDR3 region is CASSISSGVLTEAFF. CDR3 in DNA: TGTGCCAGTAGTATAAGTTCCGGGGTACTCACTGAAGCTTTCTTT.

The genes are TRBV28 and TRBJ2-7, with 7 bases that match TRBD2. Germline CDR1 reads MDHEN; CDR2 reads SYDVKM. Trimming removed 9 bases from V and 6 bases from J; junction bases left unmatched: 5. The CDR3 is made up of 11 amino acids. CDR3 sequence (DNA): TGTGCCAGTACTAGCGTATTCGAGCAGTACTTC. It yields the protein CASTSVFEQYF.

This chain connects TRBV3-1 (or the pseudogene TRBV3-2) to TRBJ1-2, with unresolved D. The germline V and J ends were trimmed by 0 bases and 6 bases, with 14 bases remaining between them. CDR1 is LGHDT and CDR2 is YNNKEL in the germline V gene (reference sequence). The length of the CDR3 is 15 residues. In DNA form, the CDR3 reads TGTGCCAGCAGCCAAGAGGGAGGGAGGGTTCATGGCTACACCTTC. It translates to CASSQEGGRVHGYTF.

J is TRBJ2-7 and V is TRBV7-6, with TRBD2 matching over 12 bases. The CDR3 is made up of 16 amino acids. Germline CDR1 SGHVS, CDR2 FNYEAQ. V shed 1 base and J 5 bases; nucleotides not matched to a gene: 6. CDR3 nucleotides: TGTGCCAGCAGCTTAGGTCTAGCGGGGGGGCCCAACGAGCAGTACTTC. It yields the protein CASSLGLAGGPNEQYF.